The T cell receptor (beta chain) under discussion was sequenced for a study of identical twins. V lost 7 bases to trimming and J lost 0 bases, with 14 bases between them. This CDR3 contains 14 residues. Germline CDR1 and CDR2: DFQATT and SNEGSKA (reference sequence). In the case of this clonotype: The target antigen is unknown.

Whole-study results and caveats: Monozygotic twin pairs showed more out-of-frame TCR alpha sharing than models estimated. Out-of-frame alpha sequences shared between twins exhibited an excess of low generation probability. In beta out-of-frame sequences, the excess sharing between twins was weaker. Fewer insertions characterized abundant cord blood beta clonotypes, whereas memory repertoires showed none.

MiXCR, run by TCRdb on the 5' RACE reads, gives a single entry per CDR3 protein. The sample has 690,000 or so distinct CDR3 sequences, roughly 6.2% seen once. The rearrangement uses TRBV20-1 and TRBJ2-3; maybe TRBD2 (5 bases). The clonotype originates from a man younger than 35 in good health. The sample was naive T cells sorted from blood. CDR3 DNA: TGCAGTGTCATCAGCGGAGTCAGCACAGATACGCAGTATTTT. As protein: CSVISGVSTDTQYF.